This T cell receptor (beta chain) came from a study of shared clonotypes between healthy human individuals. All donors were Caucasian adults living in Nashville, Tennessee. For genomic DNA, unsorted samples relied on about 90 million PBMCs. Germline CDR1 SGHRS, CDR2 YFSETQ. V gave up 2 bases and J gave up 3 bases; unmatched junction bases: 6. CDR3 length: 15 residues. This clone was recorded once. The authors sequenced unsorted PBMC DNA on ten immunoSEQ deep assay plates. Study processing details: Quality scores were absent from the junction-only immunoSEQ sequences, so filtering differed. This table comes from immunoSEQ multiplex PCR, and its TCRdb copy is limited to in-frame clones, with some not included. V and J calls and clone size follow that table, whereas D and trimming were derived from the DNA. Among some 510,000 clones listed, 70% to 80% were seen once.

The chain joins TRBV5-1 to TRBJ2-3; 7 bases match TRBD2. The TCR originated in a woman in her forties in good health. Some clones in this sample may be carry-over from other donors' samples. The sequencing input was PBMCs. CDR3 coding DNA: TGCGCCAGCAGCTTCCTAGCGGCGGGGACAGATACGCAGTATTTT. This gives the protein CASSFLAAGTDTQYF.